The subject of this entry is one T cell receptor beta chain. The data originate from a study of blood T cell repertoires in COVID-19. Study at large: Sample material is recorded as cDNA or gDNA derived from T cells, B-cell-depleted T cells, or PBMCs.

CDR3 size: 16 residues. CDR1 and CDR2 from the germline V gene are MDHEN and SYDVKM. Trimming at V came to 4 bases and at J to 5 bases, leaving 13 bases not matched to a gene. Using immunoSEQ multiplex PCR, the repertoire was profiled, and TCRdb retains in-frame clones only, with some absent. The table includes 350,000 to 450,000 clones, approximately 91% detected once. The V gene is TRBV28, the J gene TRBJ2-7; TRBD2 aligns across 8 bases. The TCR was taken from a woman aged 18-35 years who had been exposed to COVID-19. Sequencing was done on a sample of PBMCs or T cells enriched from blood (not recorded which). The CDR3 sequence: CASSSASAGVENEQYF. The CDR3 DNA sequence: TGTGCCAGCAGTTCCGCCTCAGCGGGAGTGGAAAACGAGCAGTACTTC.